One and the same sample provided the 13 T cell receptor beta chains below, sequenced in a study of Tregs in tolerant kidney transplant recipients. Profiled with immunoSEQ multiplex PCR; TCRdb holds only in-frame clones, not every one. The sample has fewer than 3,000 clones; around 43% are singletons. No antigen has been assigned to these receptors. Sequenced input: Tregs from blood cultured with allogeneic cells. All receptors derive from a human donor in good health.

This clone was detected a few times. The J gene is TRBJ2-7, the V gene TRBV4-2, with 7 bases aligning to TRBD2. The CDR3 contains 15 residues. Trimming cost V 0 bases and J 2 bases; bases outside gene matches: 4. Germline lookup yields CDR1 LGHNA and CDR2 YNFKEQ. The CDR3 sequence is CASSQEGGSAYEQYF. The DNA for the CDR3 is TGTGCCAGCAGCCAAGAAGGCGGGAGCGCCTACGAGCAGTACTTC.

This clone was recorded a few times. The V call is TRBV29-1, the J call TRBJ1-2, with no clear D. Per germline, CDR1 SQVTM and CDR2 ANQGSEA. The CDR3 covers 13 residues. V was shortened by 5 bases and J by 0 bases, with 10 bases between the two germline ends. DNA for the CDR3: TGCAGCGTTCGCGGGTTGTCTAACTATGGCTACACCTTC. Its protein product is CSVRGLSNYGYTF. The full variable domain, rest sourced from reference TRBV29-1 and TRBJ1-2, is SAVISQKPSRDICQRGTSLTIQCQVDSQVTMMFWYRQQPGQSLTLIATANQGSEATYESGFVIDKFPISRPNLTFSTLTVSNMSPEDSSIYLCSVRGLSNYGYTFGSGTRLTVV.

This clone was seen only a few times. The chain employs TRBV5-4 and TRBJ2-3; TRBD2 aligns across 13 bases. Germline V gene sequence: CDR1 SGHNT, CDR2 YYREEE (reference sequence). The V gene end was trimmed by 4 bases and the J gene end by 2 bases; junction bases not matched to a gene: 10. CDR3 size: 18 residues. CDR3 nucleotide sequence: TGTGCCAGCAGCCCGATGCCGGGACTAGCGGGGATCACAGATACGCAGTATTTT. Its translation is CASSPMPGLAGITDTQYF.

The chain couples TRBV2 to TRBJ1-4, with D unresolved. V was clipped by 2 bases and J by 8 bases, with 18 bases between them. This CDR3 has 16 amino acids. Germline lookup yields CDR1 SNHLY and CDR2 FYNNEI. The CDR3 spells CASSELLGLSSEKLFF. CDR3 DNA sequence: TGTGCCAGCAGTGAACTCCTGGGGTTAAGTTCGGAAAAACTGTTTTTT.

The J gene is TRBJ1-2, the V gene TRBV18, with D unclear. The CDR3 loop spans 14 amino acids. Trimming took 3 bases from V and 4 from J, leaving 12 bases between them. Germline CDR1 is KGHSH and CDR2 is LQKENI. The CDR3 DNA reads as TGTGCCAGCTCACCCTCGGGCAGAGGCTATGGCTACACCTTC. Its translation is CASSPSGRGYGYTF.

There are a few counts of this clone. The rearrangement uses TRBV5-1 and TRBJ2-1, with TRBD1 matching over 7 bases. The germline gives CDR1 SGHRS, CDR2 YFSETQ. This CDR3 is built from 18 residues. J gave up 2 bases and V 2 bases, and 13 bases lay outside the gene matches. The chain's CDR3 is CASSLRTGGGPTYNEQFF. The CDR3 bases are TGCGCCAGCAGCTTACGGACAGGAGGCGGACCTACCTACAATGAGCAGTTCTTC.

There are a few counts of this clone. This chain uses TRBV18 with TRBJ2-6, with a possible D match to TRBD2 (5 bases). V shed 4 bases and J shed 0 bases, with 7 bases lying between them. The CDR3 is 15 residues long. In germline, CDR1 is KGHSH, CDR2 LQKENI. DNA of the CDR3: TGTGCCAGCTCACGTGGGAGCTCTGGGGCCAACGTCCTGACTTTC. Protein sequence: CASSRGSSGANVLTF. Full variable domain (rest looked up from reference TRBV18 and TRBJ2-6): NAGVMQNPRHLVRRRGQEARLRCSPMKGHSHVYWYRQLPEEGLKFMVYLQKENIIDESGMPKERFSAEFPKEGPSILRIQQVVRGDSAAYFCASSRGSSGANVLTFGAGSRLTVL.

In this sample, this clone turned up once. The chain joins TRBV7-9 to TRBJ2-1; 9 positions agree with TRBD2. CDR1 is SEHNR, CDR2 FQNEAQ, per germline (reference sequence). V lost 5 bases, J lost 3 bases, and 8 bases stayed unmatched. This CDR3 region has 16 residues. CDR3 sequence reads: CASSAPTSGIYNEQFF. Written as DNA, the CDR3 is TGTGCCAGCAGCGCTCCGACTAGCGGAATCTACAATGAGCAGTTCTTC.

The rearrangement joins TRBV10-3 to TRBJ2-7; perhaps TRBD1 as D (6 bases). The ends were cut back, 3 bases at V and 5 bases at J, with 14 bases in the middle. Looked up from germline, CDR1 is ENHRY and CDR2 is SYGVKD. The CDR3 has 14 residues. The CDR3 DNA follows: TGTGCCATCAGTGACCAGAAAGGGGGAGACGAGCAGTACTTC. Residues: CAISDQKGGDEQYF.

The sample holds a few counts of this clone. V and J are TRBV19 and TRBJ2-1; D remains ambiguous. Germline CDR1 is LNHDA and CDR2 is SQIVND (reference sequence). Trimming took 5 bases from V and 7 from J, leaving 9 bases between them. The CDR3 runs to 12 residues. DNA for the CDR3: TGTGCCAGTAGTGTCGGATGGAATGAGCAGTTCTTC. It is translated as CASSVGWNEQFF.

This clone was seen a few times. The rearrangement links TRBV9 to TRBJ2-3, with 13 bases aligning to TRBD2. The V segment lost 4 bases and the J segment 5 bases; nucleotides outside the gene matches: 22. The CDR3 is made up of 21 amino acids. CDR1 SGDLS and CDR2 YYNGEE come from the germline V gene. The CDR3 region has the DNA TGTGCCAGCAGCCTAATCCCCCCCGGACTAGCGGGGGCCGTCCTAAGAGATACGCAGTATTTT. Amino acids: CASSLIPPGLAGAVLRDTQYF.

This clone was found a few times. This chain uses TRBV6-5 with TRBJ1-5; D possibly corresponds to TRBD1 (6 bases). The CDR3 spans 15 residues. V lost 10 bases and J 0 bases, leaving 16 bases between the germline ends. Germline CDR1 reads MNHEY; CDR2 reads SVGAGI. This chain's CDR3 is CATQRGLYSNQPQHF. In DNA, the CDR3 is TGTGCCACACAGCGGGGGCTTTATAGCAATCAGCCCCAGCATTTT.

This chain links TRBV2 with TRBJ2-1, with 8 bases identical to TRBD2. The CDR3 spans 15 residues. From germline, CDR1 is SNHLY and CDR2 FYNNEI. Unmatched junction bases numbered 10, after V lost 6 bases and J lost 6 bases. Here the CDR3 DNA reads TGTGCCAGCAGCGCAGGGACTAGTTCTTCCAATGAGCAGTTCTTC. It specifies CASSAGTSSSNEQFF. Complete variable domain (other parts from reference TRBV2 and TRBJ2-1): EPEVTQTPSHQVTQMGQEVILRCVPISNHLYFYWYRQILGQKVEFLVSFYNNEISEKSEIFDDQFSVERPDGSNFTLKIRSTKLEDSAMYFCASSAGTSSSNEQFFGPGTRLTVL.